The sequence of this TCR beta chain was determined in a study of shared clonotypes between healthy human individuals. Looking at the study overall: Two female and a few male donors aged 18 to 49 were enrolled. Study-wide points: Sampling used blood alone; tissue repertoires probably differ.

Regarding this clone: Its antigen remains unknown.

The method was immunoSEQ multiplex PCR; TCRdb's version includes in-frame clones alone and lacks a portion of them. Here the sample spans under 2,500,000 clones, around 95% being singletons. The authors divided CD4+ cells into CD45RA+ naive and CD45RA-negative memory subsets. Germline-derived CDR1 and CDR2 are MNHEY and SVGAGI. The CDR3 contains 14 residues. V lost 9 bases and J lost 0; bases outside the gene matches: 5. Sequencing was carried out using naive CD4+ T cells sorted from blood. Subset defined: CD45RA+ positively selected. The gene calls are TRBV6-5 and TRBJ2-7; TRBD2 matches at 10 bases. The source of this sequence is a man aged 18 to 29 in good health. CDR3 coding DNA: TGTGCCAGTAAGAGCGGGAGGGCCTCCTACGAGCAGTACTTC. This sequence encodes CASKSGRASYEQYF.